The text below deals with one TCR beta chain. This CDR3 has 16 residues. Germline CDR1 reads SGHNT; CDR2 reads YYREEE (reference sequence). The ends lost 4 bases at V and 2 bases at J; junction bases unmatched: 8. The sample comes from a study of blood T cell repertoires in COVID-19. In the study's own analysis: Amplification with reference gene primers provided the estimates of nucleated cell counts. This table comes from immunoSEQ multiplex PCR, and its TCRdb copy is limited to in-frame clones, with some not included. The V and J calls and clone size were taken over from that table, and D and trimming were inferred from the DNA. The sample shows roughly 220,000 clones, around 82% of them seen only once.

The V and J genes are TRBV5-4 and TRBJ2-1, with 8 bases fitting TRBD1. Material: peripheral blood. This clonotype was sampled from a woman between 70 and 85 years old with acute or convalescent COVID-19. In DNA form, the CDR3 reads TGTGCCAGCAGCCCCCGACAGGGGCAGGCCTACAATGAGCAGTTCTTC. It encodes CASSPRQGQAYNEQFF. Using reference TRBV5-4 and TRBJ2-1 for the parts outside the CDR3, the full variable domain is ETGVTQSPTHLIKTRGQQVTLRCSSQSGHNTVSWYQQALGQGPQFIFQYYREEENGRGNFPPRFSGLQFPNYSSELNVNALELDDSALYLCASSPRQGQAYNEQFFGPGTRLTVL.